This TCR beta chain was found in a study of human T cells and chemical hapten exposure. This clonotype occurred a few times. The authors extracted total RNA from unfractionated whole blood. Germline CDR1 reads SNHLY; CDR2 reads FYNNEI. V was shortened by 4 bases and J by 2 bases, with 11 bases between the two germline ends. The CDR3 has 14 amino acids. Within the library, unique molecular identifiers were attached to each individual cDNA molecule. TCRdb itself ran the reads through MiXCR, one entry per CDR3 protein. This table holds around 120,000 distinct CDR3 sequences, 8% to 9.5% found once. The TCR sequence derives from a human donor in good health. Some clones in this sample may be carry-over from other donors' samples. The V call is TRBV2, the J call TRBJ2-5; no definite D call. The source material was whole blood. CDR3 residues: CASSVSTVQETQYF. The CDR3, as DNA: TGTGCCAGCAGTGTGTCTACAGTTCAAGAGACCCAGTACTTC. Combining the CDR3 with reference TRBV2 and TRBJ2-5 gives the whole variable domain EPEVTQTPSHQVTQMGQEVILRCVPISNHLYFYWYRQILGQKVEFLVSFYNNEISEKSEIFDDQFSVERPDGSNFTLKIRSTKLEDSAMYFCASSVSTVQETQYFGPGTRLLVL.